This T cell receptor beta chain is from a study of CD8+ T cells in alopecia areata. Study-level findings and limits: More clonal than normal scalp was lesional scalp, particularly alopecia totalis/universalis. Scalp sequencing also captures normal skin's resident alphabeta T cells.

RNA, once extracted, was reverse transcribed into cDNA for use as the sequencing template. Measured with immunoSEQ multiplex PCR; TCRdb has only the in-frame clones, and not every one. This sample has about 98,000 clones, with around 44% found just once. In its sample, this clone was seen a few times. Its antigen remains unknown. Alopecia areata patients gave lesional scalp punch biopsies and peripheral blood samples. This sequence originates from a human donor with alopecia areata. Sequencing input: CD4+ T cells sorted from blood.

The DNA for the CDR3 is TGCGCCAGCAGCCCCGTCGGAGGGCGGGGCCCCTACGAGCAGTACTTC. Protein product: CASSPVGGRGPYEQYF. This chain connects TRBV5-1 to TRBJ2-7; D is possibly TRBD2 (6 bases). The CDR3 has 16 amino acids. CDR1 and CDR2 (germline): SGHRS, YFSETQ. V shed 4 bases and J shed 2 bases, with 19 bases lying between them.